The source of this T cell receptor (beta chain) is a study of T cell repertoires in cytomegalovirus infection. TCRdb ran MiXCR on the reads and lists one entry per CDR3 protein. In the table there are roughly 920,000 distinct CDR3 sequences, about a third of which are singletons. This CDR3 spans 15 amino acids. V was shortened by 2 bases and J by 1 base, with 9 bases between the two germline ends. Germline V gives CDR1 KGHSH, CDR2 LQKENI. As to this clonotype: No antigen is known for it.

The TCR sequence derives from a human donor in good health (CMV status not recorded). Some clones in this sample may be carry-over from other donors' samples. The sequencing used cultured CD8+ T cells from PBMCs, collected from culture after CMV antigen stimulation. This rearrangement joins TRBV18 to TRBJ1-3; unclear D gene. CDR3 coding DNA: TGTGCCAGCTCACCAACATACCATTCTGGAAACACCATATATTTT. It yields the protein CASSPTYHSGNTIYF.